Shown below are 27 T cell receptor beta chains from a single sample sequenced in a study of blood T cell repertoires in COVID-19. Sequencing used immunoSEQ multiplex PCR; TCRdb keeps in-frame clones, though not all of them. The sample lists fewer than 200,000 clones; about four fifths were seen once. The sequenced sample was peripheral blood. The receptors were sampled from a man between 65 and 85 years old with active or convalescent COVID-19.

The sample holds one count of this clone. V usage is TRBV6-4 and J usage is TRBJ2-6, with 10 bases identical to TRBD1. This CDR3 spans 17 amino acids. Germline lookup yields CDR1 MRHNA and CDR2 SNTAGT. Germline trimming cut 6 bases from V and 4 bases from J; bases unmatched to any gene: 9. In nucleotides, the CDR3 is TGTGCCAGCAGCCCCGGGACAGGGGTGAGCGGGGCCAACGTCCTGACTTTC. Translation: CASSPGTGVSGANVLTF.

This chain links TRBV5-4 with TRBJ1-2; the match to TRBD1 covers 7 bases. In germline, CDR1 is SGHNT, CDR2 YYREEE (reference sequence). The CDR3 is made up of 13 amino acids. V dropped 0 bases and J dropped 10; count of bases not matched to a gene: 6. CDR3 bases: TGTGCCAGCAGCTTGGAGGGGGCGTTTATCTACACCTTC. Residues: CASSLEGAFIYTF.

As to this clone: The junction departs from the called germline gene at one end, perhaps through a read error. This rearrangement joins TRBV5-6 to TRBJ2-6, with D unresolved. Germline V gene data show CDR1 as SGHDT and CDR2 as YYEEEE. This CDR3 has 11 residues. The CDR3 sequence: CASSFDILLAF. CDR3 nucleotide sequence: TGTGCCAGCAGCTTCGATATCTTACTGGCTTTC.

The V and J genes are TRBV3-1 (or the pseudogene TRBV3-2) and TRBJ1-5; 10 bases map to TRBD1. This CDR3 contains 15 residues. Germline CDR1 is LGHDT and CDR2 is YNNKEL (reference sequence). V gave up 3 bases and J gave up 9 bases; unmatched junction bases: 8. CDR3 DNA: TGTGCCAGCAGCCAGGGGACAGGGGATATCGGGCCCCAGCATTTT. Translated: CASSQGTGDIGPQHF.

This sequence joins TRBV11-2 and TRBJ2-3; D gene ambiguous. Germline lookup yields CDR1 SGHAT and CDR2 FQNNGV. The CDR3 consists of 12 residues. V was shortened by 6 bases and J by 3 bases, with 7 bases between the two germline ends. CDR3: CASRTETDTQYF. The CDR3 coding sequence is TGTGCCAGCAGAACAGAAACAGATACGCAGTATTTT.

V gene TRBV29-1 combines with J gene TRBJ2-5, with D perhaps TRBD1 (6 bases). Per the germline V gene, CDR1 is SQVTM and CDR2 is ANQGSEA. The V end was cut by 6 bases, the J end by 8 bases, with 19 bases between. The CDR3 runs to 13 residues. CDR3 residues: CSVADRSRVTQYF. The CDR3 nucleotides read TGCAGCGTCGCCGACAGGTCAAGAGTCACCCAGTACTTC.

This clone was found once. The chain links TRBV5-8 to TRBJ1-2, with D perhaps matching TRBD1 (6 bases). The V and J ends lost 4 bases and 6 bases respectively, with 16 bases between them. Germline V gene data show CDR1 as SGHTS and CDR2 as YDEGEE. The CDR3 totals 14 residues. CDR3 protein: CASSARGLINGYTF. The CDR3, as DNA: TGTGCCAGCAGCGCCAGGGGACTAATCAATGGCTACACCTTC.

The chain has TRBV5-1 and TRBJ2-1; D perhaps matches TRBD2 (6 bases). This CDR3 contains 15 residues. Germline V CDR1 and CDR2: SGHRS, YFSETQ. Between the trimmed V and J ends, which lost 4 bases and 6 bases, there was a span of 17 bases. The CDR3 region has the DNA TGCGCCAGCAGCCACCGACTAGTCAACGCCAATGAGCAGTTCTTC. Its protein product is CASSHRLVNANEQFF. Drawing the rest from reference TRBV5-1 and TRBJ2-1, the complete variable domain is KAGVTQTPRYLIKTRGQQVTLSCSPISGHRSVSWYQQTPGQGLQFLFEYFSETQRNKGNFPGRFSGRQFSNSRSEMNVSTLELGDSALYLCASSHRLVNANEQFFGPGTRLTVL.

The chain uses TRBV24-1 and TRBJ1-4; perhaps TRBD1 as D (6 bases). Germline V gene lookup returns CDR1 KGHDR and CDR2 SFDVKD. The CDR3 runs to 16 residues. Deletions cut 5 bases from V and 8 bases from J, with 20 bases between. The CDR3 sequence is CATSGAGGGTYEKLFF. CDR3 nucleotide sequence: TGTGCCACCAGTGGCGCGGGAGGGGGGACATACGAAAAACTGTTTTTT.

The V gene is TRBV12-5, the J gene TRBJ2-5; the D gene is possibly TRBD2 (6 bases). This CDR3 region has 16 residues. V was cut by 1 base and J by 7 bases, with 19 bases left in between. Germline values: CDR1 LGHNT, CDR2 FRNRAP. CDR3 coding DNA: TGTGCTAGTGGTTTGGGCCCCGGGAGTTTGACCGGGACCCAGTACTTC. Residues: CASGLGPGSLTGTQYF.

This CDR3 reads CASSLAAGNTIYF. The CDR3 region has the DNA TGTGCCAGCAGCTTGGCCGCGGGAAACACCATATATTTT. The chain has TRBV5-4 and TRBJ1-3; D uncertain. Looked up from germline, CDR1 is SGHNT and CDR2 is YYREEE (reference sequence). Trimming stripped 0 bases from V and 4 bases from J, with 5 bases between. The length of the CDR3 is 13 residues.

This clone has only one observation. The genes are TRBV29-1 and TRBJ1-2; D ambiguous. CDR1 is SQVTM, CDR2 ANQGSEA, per germline. This CDR3 spans 11 amino acids. Trimming pared 5 bases from V and 6 bases from J, leaving 10 bases between. The CDR3 loop is CSVYSGNGYTF. Written as DNA, the CDR3 is TGCAGCGTTTACAGTGGCAATGGCTACACCTTC.

V and J are TRBV11-2 and TRBJ1-2, with D tentatively TRBD1 (6 bases). This CDR3 is built from 13 residues. V lost 5 bases and J lost 4, with 11 bases in between. Germline loops: CDR1 SGHAT, CDR2 FQNNGV. CDR3 nucleotide sequence: TGTGCCAGCAGCCCTGGACAGCCCTATGGCTACACCTTC. Translating it yields CASSPGQPYGYTF.

The V call is TRBV6-1, the J call TRBJ2-5; D perhaps matches TRBD2 (6 bases). CDR1 MNHNS and CDR2 SASEGT come from the germline V gene. V lost 2 bases and J lost 5, with 12 bases in between. The CDR3 is 14 residues long. The CDR3 reads CASSEKGGVETQYF. The CDR3 DNA reads as TGTGCCAGCAGTGAAAAAGGAGGGGTTGAGACCCAGTACTTC.

Here the CDR3 DNA reads TGTGCCAGCAGCCAAGAGGGCAGGGGGCTGCTCGTCACCTTC. As protein: CASSQEGRGLLVTF. This rearrangement joins TRBV14 to TRBJ1-2, with 8 bases lining up with TRBD1. From germline, CDR1 is SGHDN and CDR2 FVKESK. V dropped 0 bases and J dropped 13; count of bases not matched to a gene: 10. The CDR3 length is 14 residues.

V gene TRBV11-3 combines with J gene TRBJ2-1; D may be TRBD2 (6 bases). V lost 3 bases and J lost 9, with 12 bases in between. Germline CDR1 SGHNT, CDR2 YENEEA. The CDR3 has 13 amino acids. The CDR3 spells CASSLRAGGEQFF. The DNA for the CDR3 is TGTGCCAGCAGCTTGAGGGCCGGGGGTGAGCAGTTCTTC.

The sample holds a few counts of this clone. J is TRBJ1-1 and V is TRBV18; TRBD1 agrees at 7 bases. Germline V CDR1 and CDR2: KGHSH, LQKENI. J lost 5 bases, V lost 5 bases, and 8 bases had no gene match. The CDR3 totals 14 residues. The CDR3 region is CASSATGPQTEAFF. CDR3 nucleotide sequence: TGTGCCAGCTCAGCGACAGGGCCTCAGACTGAAGCTTTCTTT.

The rearrangement links TRBV9 to TRBJ1-2, with TRBD1 as a possible D gene (5 bases). The V gene's germline CDR1 is SGDLS and CDR2 YYNGEE. CDR3 size: 13 residues. The ends were cut back, 3 bases at V and 2 bases at J, with 8 bases in the middle. The CDR3 reads CASSEDTNYGYTF. CDR3 sequence (DNA): TGTGCCAGCAGCGAGGACACCAACTATGGCTACACCTTC.

The CDR3: CSASSPNPYGYTF. As DNA, the CDR3 is TGCAGTGCTAGTTCCCCTAACCCCTATGGCTACACCTTC. This sequence joins TRBV20-1 and TRBJ1-2; D call uncertain. Germline V CDR1 and CDR2: DFQATT, SNEGSKA (reference sequence). V lost 3 bases to trimming and J lost 4 bases, with 12 bases between them. This CDR3 comprises 13 residues.

V usage is TRBV7-9 and J usage is TRBJ2-7; 9 bases match TRBD1. CDR1 and CDR2 from the germline V gene are SEHNR and FQNEAQ (reference sequence). V was clipped by 5 bases and J by 2 bases; unmatched bases: 7. The CDR3 has 15 amino acids. The CDR3 reads CASSKPGQGPYEQYF. Written as DNA, the CDR3 is TGTGCCAGCAGCAAACCGGGACAGGGCCCCTACGAGCAGTACTTC. Looking up the rest from reference TRBV7-9 and TRBJ2-7 gives the full variable domain: DTGVSQNPRHKITKRGQNVTFRCDPISEHNRLYWYRQTLGQGPEFLTYFQNEAQLEKSRLLSDRFSAERPKGSFSTLEIQRTEQGDSAMYLCASSKPGQGPYEQYFGPGTRLTVT.

The V and J genes are TRBV6-5 and TRBJ1-2; a weak D match, TRBD1 (5 bases). V was trimmed by 5 bases and J by 3 bases, leaving 13 bases between them. Germline CDR1 reads MNHEY; CDR2 reads SVGAGI. The CDR3 has 14 amino acids. CDR3 residues: CASSTRDSDYGYTF. In nucleotides, the CDR3 is TGTGCCAGCAGTACCCGGGACTCCGACTATGGCTACACCTTC.

The rearrangement uses TRBV10-2 and TRBJ2-5, with a possible D match to TRBD1 (7 bases). Per the germline V gene, CDR1 is WSHSY and CDR2 is SAAADI. The CDR3 length is 19 residues. With 0 bases removed from V and 10 bases from J, the gap between germline ends came to 30 bases. The CDR3 region has the DNA TGCGCCAGCAGTGAGTCCGCAGGGGGAGTTTCGGGAGTCCCAGGGGACCAGTACTTC. Amino acids: CASSESAGGVSGVPGDQYF.

This clone was seen a handful of times. The rearrangement links TRBV5-4 to TRBJ2-1, with a possible D match to TRBD1 (5 bases). CDR3 length: 12 residues. Germline-derived CDR1 and CDR2 are SGHNT and YYREEE (reference sequence). V shed 5 bases and J shed 12 bases, with 15 bases lying between them. The CDR3 nucleotides are TGTGCCAGCAGGCTATTTGACAGTAGGCAGTTCTTC. Translating gives CASRLFDSRQFF.

The chain uses TRBV2 and TRBJ1-2; D not certain. Trimming stripped 7 bases from V and 2 bases from J, with 8 bases between. CDR3 length equals 12 residues. CDR1 and CDR2 (germline): SNHLY, FYNNEI. The CDR3 sequence: CASTRSNYGYTF. The CDR3, as DNA: TGTGCCAGCACCAGGTCGAACTATGGCTACACCTTC.

The chain carries TRBV9 and TRBJ2-3; D uncertain. Germline CDR1 reads SGDLS; CDR2 reads YYNGEE. Trimming stripped 3 bases from V and 0 bases from J, with 11 bases between. The CDR3 runs 15 residues. CDR3 DNA sequence: TGTGCCAGCAGCGCTAGTACGGGTAGCACAGATACGCAGTATTTT. This sequence encodes CASSASTGSTDTQYF.

The chain uses TRBV29-1 and TRBJ1-2; 7 nucleotides match TRBD1. Trimming removed 5 bases from V and 4 bases from J; junction bases left unmatched: 10. CDR1 is SQVTM, CDR2 ANQGSEA, per germline. CDR3 size: 14 residues. For the CDR3, the DNA is TGCAGCGTTCTTGAGGCGACAGGGACCTATGGCTACACCTTC. Amino acids: CSVLEATGTYGYTF.

The chain combines TRBV5-5 with TRBJ2-7; 9 positions agree with TRBD2. The CDR3 runs 19 residues. Germline assignment: CDR1 SGHKS and CDR2 YYEKEE (reference sequence). The V segment lost 2 bases and the J segment 3 bases; nucleotides outside the gene matches: 18. The CDR3 DNA sequence: TGTGCCAGCAGCTTTCCCCAAAAACCGTTTCTTAGCGGGAGCTACGAGCAGTACTTC. It yields the protein CASSFPQKPFLSGSYEQYF.